This T cell receptor (beta chain) was profiled in a study of blood T cell repertoires in COVID-19 (dated by TCRdb to 2020 to 2022). Background on the whole study: The collaborator samples originated in the United States, Italy and Spain and spanned the acute and convalescent phases of COVID-19. The material from the prospective study consisted of cDNA or gDNA derived from T cells, B-cell-depleted T cells, or PBMCs. The dataset comprised deeply sampled blood TCRbeta repertoires from subjects exposed to, actively infected with, or recovered from COVID-19. A freely available public database, intended as a resource for researchers studying the immune response to SARS-CoV-2, is where the repertoires were released. The samples were drawn from the first 160 participants of the ongoing ImmuneRACE study and from roughly 1,300 subjects provided by 6 global collaborators. The sample metadata nearly always contained a de-identified subject ID, COVID-19 status, age in years and sex. Where available, HLA class I and class II types were obtained from metadata supplied by the sample provider rather than from assay-based typing. The full study reports these points: How much clinical and demographic metadata was included differed by source and by participant, and the metadata was provided uncurated.

TCRbeta CDR3 regions were amplified from genomic DNA using the immunoSEQ Assay, a bias-controlled multiplex PCR. Under the source paper's analysis protocol: Within the assay, amplification of reference gene primers was used to estimate how many nucleated cells each sample contained. To quantify the absolute abundance of each unique TCRbeta CDR3 rearrangement, sequence reads were collapsed and filtered. For each sample, productive Simpson clonality was calculated by taking the square root of Simpson's diversity index across productive rearrangements. TCRdb re-hosts the immuneACCESS table, in-frame sequences only. Its copies lack some clones; in the studies checked, an unresolved V gene accounts for under half of them, and the cause for the rest is not known. For V, J and clone size, that table is used; D and trimming come from the DNA. In this sample the table shows approximately 66,000 clones, about 90% of which occur a single time. The ten largest clonotypes hold about 1.3% of the sample.

The CDR3 contains 13 residues, cysteine and phenylalanine counted. CDR3 DNA is the only sequence kept; it has 39 bases, read in frame from the first base. V ends up 5 bases short and J 3 bases short, with an unmatched junction base count of 6. Via the germline V gene, CDR1 is SQVTM and CDR2 ANQGSEA. Whole blood was collected in K2EDTA tubes by collaborating institutions according to the institutions' own protocols. Collaborator samples were shipped for TCRbeta analysis as frozen whole blood, isolated PBMCs, or DNA extracted from either sample type. As concerns this clone: The target of this receptor is not known. Per-nucleotide qualities are absent, and no much larger clonotype sits a single base away.

This TCR derives from a man between 60 and 75 years old with acute or convalescent COVID-19. The chain was built from TRBV29-1 and TRBJ2-7; 8 bases in between match TRBD1. Sequencing was done on a sample of peripheral blood. The CDR3 has the sequence CSVLQTGDYEQYF. In nucleotides, the sequence is TGCAGCGTTCTCCAGACAGGGGACTACGAGCAGTACTTC.